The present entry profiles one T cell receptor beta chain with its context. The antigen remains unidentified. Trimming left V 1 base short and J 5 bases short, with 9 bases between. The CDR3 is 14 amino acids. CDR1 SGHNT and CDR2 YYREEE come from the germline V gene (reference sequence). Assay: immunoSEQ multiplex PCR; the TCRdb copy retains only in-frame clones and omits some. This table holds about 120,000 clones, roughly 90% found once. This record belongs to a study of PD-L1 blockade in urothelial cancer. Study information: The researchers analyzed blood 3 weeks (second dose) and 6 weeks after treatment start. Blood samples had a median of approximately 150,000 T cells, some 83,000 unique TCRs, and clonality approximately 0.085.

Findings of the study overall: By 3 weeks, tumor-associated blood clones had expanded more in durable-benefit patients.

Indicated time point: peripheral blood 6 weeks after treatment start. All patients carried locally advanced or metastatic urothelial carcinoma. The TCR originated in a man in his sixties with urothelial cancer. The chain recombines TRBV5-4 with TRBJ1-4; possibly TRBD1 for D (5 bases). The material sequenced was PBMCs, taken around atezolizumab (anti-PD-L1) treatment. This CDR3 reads CASSLKGANEKLFF. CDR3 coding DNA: TGTGCCAGCAGCTTGAAAGGGGCCAATGAAAAACTGTTTTTT.